In its sample, the clone carrying this T cell receptor beta chain was seen a few times. Its antigen remains unknown. These data belong to a study of T cells after yellow fever vaccination. Background on the study: Libraries from low-cell-number fractions were prepared with the SMART-Seq v4 Ultra Low Input RNA kit. Study-wide findings and caveats: Weaker in magnitude, the secondary response showed a faster peak on day 5 versus 15. Just a small share of clonotypes turned up in the CD4 compartment as well as the CD8 compartment.

The CDR3 is made up of 15 amino acids. Trimming pared 2 bases from V and 0 bases from J, leaving 10 bases between. Germline CDR1 MNHNS, CDR2 SASEGT. TCRdb processed the 5' RACE reads anew with MiXCR; each CDR3 protein has one entry. The data contain around 320,000 distinct CDR3 sequences, around 4.5% of them singletons. The input for sequencing was PBMCs, taken 15 days after the yellow fever booster vaccination. The V and J genes are TRBV6-1 and TRBJ1-2, with a tentative D call TRBD1 (5 bases). The sequence was obtained from a young man who received the YFV17D yellow fever vaccine. The CDR3 here is CASSEIGTSNYGYTF. As DNA, the CDR3 is TGTGCCAGCAGTGAAATCGGGACGTCTAACTATGGCTACACCTTC.